Listed below are T cell receptor beta chains from one sample, sequenced in a study of blood T cell repertoires in COVID-19. Sequenced by immunoSEQ multiplex PCR; TCRdb stores in-frame clones only, minus some. The sample includes 90,000 to 100,000 clones, 65% to 85% of them seen just once. The specimen was peripheral blood. The receptors derive from a man between 65 and 85 years old with active or convalescent COVID-19. The conserved cysteine and the conserved F or W are not part of the CDR3 here. Part of the rows lack a size; the others show once, few, many or a class for expanded clones.

abundance: few
v_gene: TRBV6-2/TRBV6-3
CDR3aa: ASSPRDRRTDTQY

abundance: NA
v_gene: TRBV5-4
CDR3aa: ASSPTPGQGLYGYT

abundance: once
v_gene: TRBV29-1
CDR3aa: SVPTGGSAYEQY

abundance: NA
v_gene: TRBV4-3
CDR3aa: ASSQVIGSSYNEQF

abundance: NA
v_gene: TRBV24-1
CDR3aa: ATSDGQGVHGYT

abundance: NA
v_gene: TRBV28
CDR3aa: ASSLLITGELF

abundance: NA
v_gene: TRBV28
CDR3aa: ASSLRDRTNYGYT

abundance: NA
v_gene: TRBV5-1
CDR3aa: ASSRTGGTDTQY

abundance: NA
v_gene: TRBV6-1
CDR3aa: ASSVLSNRATDEQY

abundance: NA
v_gene: TRBV5-6
CDR3aa: ASSLASGSNTGELF

abundance: NA
v_gene: TRBV7-2
CDR3aa: ASSGRQGSDIQPQH

abundance: NA
v_gene: TRBV28
CDR3aa: ASSFAGDSGGNQPQH

abundance: few
v_gene: TRBV2
CDR3aa: ASSPTGIANYGYT

abundance: NA
v_gene: TRBV5-1
CDR3aa: ASSWGQGPYNEQF

abundance: NA
v_gene: TRBV10-1
CDR3aa: ASNPKQEAYEQY

abundance: NA
v_gene: TRBV11-3
CDR3aa: ASSLFSGPEYNEQF

abundance: NA
v_gene: TRBV3-1/TRBV3-2
CDR3aa: ASSQDRAAKAF

abundance: few
v_gene: TRBV30
CDR3aa: VSQGINAEAF

abundance: NA
v_gene: TRBV3-1/TRBV3-2
CDR3aa: ASTPSQRVTDTQY

abundance: NA
v_gene: TRBV3-1/TRBV3-2
CDR3aa: ASSQDGAFLDKLF